The sequence of this T cell receptor (beta chain) was determined in a study of blood T cell repertoires in COVID-19. Across the study: There were acute and convalescent COVID-19 samples, and they came from the United States, Italy and Spain. T cells, B-cell-depleted T cells, or PBMCs supplied cDNA or gDNA.

In the source study's methods: Amplification of reference gene primers provided the estimated nucleated cell counts. Data came from immunoSEQ multiplex PCR; TCRdb stores just in-frame clones and leaves some out. The DNA was the basis for D and trimming; V, J and clone size are from that table. The table lists roughly 76,000 clones, 87% of them singletons. Trimming stripped 6 bases from V and 5 bases from J, with 17 bases between. This CDR3 spans 15 amino acids. Germline V CDR1 and CDR2: MDHEN, SYDVKM. The TCR was taken from a man between 25 and 39 years old with acute or convalescent COVID-19. The sequenced sample was peripheral blood. V gene TRBV28 combines with J gene TRBJ1-5, with a tentative D call TRBD1 (5 bases). As DNA, the CDR3 is TGTGCCAGCAGAGGGCCCCAGCGGGGCCATCAGCCCCAGCATTTT. Amino acids: CASRGPQRGHQPQHF. Supplemented by reference TRBV28 and TRBJ1-5, the full variable domain reads DVKVTQSSRYLVKRTGEKVFLECVQDMDHENMFWYRQDPGLGLRLIYFSYDVKMKEKGDIPEGYSVSREKKERFSLILESASTNQTSMYLCASRGPQRGHQPQHFGDGTRLSIL.